One T cell receptor (beta chain) is described in this entry. What it binds is not known. Trimming took 4 bases from V and 2 from J, leaving 7 bases between them. The CDR3 is 13 amino acids. CDR1 and CDR2 (germline): SGHDT, YYEEEE. Profiled with immunoSEQ multiplex PCR; TCRdb holds only in-frame clones, not every one. The table has about 110,000 clones, just under 95% seen once. This specimen belongs to a study of T cell responses to AZD1222 COVID-19 vaccine. Overall study: The study pooled second doses at about 4 or about 12 weeks. Study-wide points: Spike-specific TCR repertoires showed rising breadth and depth after two AZD1222 doses. Spike was spanned by vaccine-associated CD4 TCRs, with dominance at 160-218 and 743-854.

The chain has TRBV5-6 and TRBJ1-3; D unclear. The specimen comprised peripheral blood, sampled on day 0 of AZD1222 vaccination. The sequence derives from an adult in good health. The CDR3 nucleotides read TGTGCCAGCAGCCCTGACCCTGGAAACACCATATATTTT. Residues: CASSPDPGNTIYF.